The rows below give T cell receptor beta chains drawn from one sample of a study of STAT3 mutations in large granular lymphocyte leukemia. TCRdb's copy holds only in-frame clones and misses some; the assay was immunoSEQ multiplex PCR. The data hold about 42,000 clones, with roughly 81% observed a single time. The sample comprised PBMCs. These receptors all stem from a human donor with T large granular lymphocyte leukemia. Some clones in this sample may be carry-over from other donors' samples. CDR3s include the opening cysteine and the closing phenylalanine or tryptophan. The order of the fields is D gene, V gene, clone size, CDR3 length, J gene, CDR3 DNA, CDR3 protein. A D gene is named only where the DNA matches it firmly. Where a row states a size, it is once, few, many or the class of an expanded clone; other rows omit it.

d_gene: .; v_gene: TRBV5-1; abundance: .; len: 14; j_gene: TRBJ2-7; CDR3nt: TGCGCCAGCAGCCTTGGGGCAGGATCCTACGAGCAGTACTTC; CDR3aa: CASSLGAGSYEQYF
d_gene: TRBD2; v_gene: TRBV5-1; abundance: .; len: 15; j_gene: TRBJ2-2; CDR3nt: TGCGCCAGCAGCACCGCGGGGGGGCCCGCCGGGGAGCTGTTTTTT; CDR3aa: CASSTAGGPAGELFF
d_gene: .; v_gene: TRBV2; abundance: once; len: 15; j_gene: TRBJ1-2; CDR3nt: TGTGCCAGCGGCCAAACGGGACGGCCGAACTATGGCTACACCTTC; CDR3aa: CASGQTGRPNYGYTF
d_gene: TRBD1; v_gene: TRBV7-9; abundance: .; len: 13; j_gene: TRBJ1-1; CDR3nt: TGTGCCAGCAGCTTCCCGGGACAGGGAGAAGCTTTCTTT; CDR3aa: CASSFPGQGEAFF
d_gene: .; v_gene: TRBV30; abundance: .; len: 13; j_gene: TRBJ1-5; CDR3nt: TGTGCCTGGAGTGTACGTAGCAATCAGCCCCAGCATTTT; CDR3aa: CAWSVRSNQPQHF
d_gene: TRBD1; v_gene: TRBV18; abundance: .; len: 17; j_gene: TRBJ1-3; CDR3nt: TGTGCCAGCTCACCACCCATTGGGACAGCCTCTGGAAACACCATATATTTT; CDR3aa: CASSPPIGTASGNTIYF
d_gene: TRBD1; v_gene: TRBV6-5; abundance: once; len: 15; j_gene: TRBJ1-2; CDR3nt: TGTGCCAGCAGCCCTGGACAGGGGGCCTTCTATGGCTACACCTTC; CDR3aa: CASSPGQGAFYGYTF
d_gene: .; v_gene: TRBV19; abundance: .; len: 17; j_gene: TRBJ1-1; CDR3nt: TGTGCCAGTAGCCCCGGTGGGTTAGTGACAGGAATTACTGAAGCTTTCTTT; CDR3aa: CASSPGGLVTGITEAFF
d_gene: TRBD2; v_gene: TRBV7-8; abundance: once; len: 17; j_gene: TRBJ2-3; CDR3nt: TGTGCCAGCAGCGCTGTGGCCCTAGCGGGGGGGCAGGCTACGCAGTATTTT; CDR3aa: CASSAVALAGGQATQYF
d_gene: .; v_gene: TRBV19; abundance: once; len: 15; j_gene: TRBJ1-1; CDR3nt: TGTGCCAGTAGTATAGGGAGGAGTATGAACACTGAAGCTTTCTTT; CDR3aa: CASSIGRSMNTEAFF
d_gene: .; v_gene: TRBV2; abundance: .; len: 16; j_gene: TRBJ1-5; CDR3nt: TGTGCCAGCAGAGGGACCGCCGCTTATAGCAATCAGCCCCAGCATTTT; CDR3aa: CASRGTAAYSNQPQHF
d_gene: .; v_gene: TRBV27; abundance: .; len: 12; j_gene: TRBJ1-5; CDR3nt: TGTGCCAGCAGTTTAGTTGGGGGGCCCCAGCATTTT; CDR3aa: CASSLVGGPQHF
d_gene: .; v_gene: TRBV5-5; abundance: .; len: 17; j_gene: TRBJ2-5; CDR3nt: TGTGCCAGCAGCTGGGAGGACACCCGAGCAACCCAAGAGACCCAGTACTTC; CDR3aa: CASSWEDTRATQETQYF
d_gene: .; v_gene: TRBV15; abundance: .; len: 14; j_gene: TRBJ1-1; CDR3nt: TGTGCCACCAGCAGACGCCCCCCGGACACTGAAGCTTTCTTT; CDR3aa: CATSRRPPDTEAFF
d_gene: .; v_gene: TRBV4-2; abundance: few; len: 14; j_gene: TRBJ2-7; CDR3nt: TGTGCCAGCAGCCAAGGGACGGGACGCTACGAGCAGTACTTC; CDR3aa: CASSQGTGRYEQYF
d_gene: .; v_gene: TRBV7-9; abundance: medium-sized; len: 17; j_gene: TRBJ1-1; CDR3nt: TGTGCCAGCAGCCGACGTGATTTGGTGGAGTCGTTAACTGAAGCTTTCTTT; CDR3aa: CASSRRDLVESLTEAFF
d_gene: .; v_gene: TRBV7-8; abundance: .; len: 17; j_gene: TRBJ2-5; CDR3nt: TGTGCCAGCAGCTTAACCAGGTTATTGTTTCGGGGAGAGACCCAGTACTTC; CDR3aa: CASSLTRLLFRGETQYF
d_gene: TRBD1; v_gene: TRBV5-6; abundance: .; len: 17; j_gene: TRBJ1-2; CDR3nt: TGTGCCAGCAGCAGCGACCGGGACAGGGGATCTAACTATGGCTACACCTTC; CDR3aa: CASSSDRDRGSNYGYTF
d_gene: .; v_gene: TRBV27; abundance: .; len: 16; j_gene: TRBJ2-2; CDR3nt: TGTGCCAGCACCCCCGGGACGGTGAGACCTACCGGGGAGCTGTTTTTT; CDR3aa: CASTPGTVRPTGELFF
d_gene: .; v_gene: TRBV6-5; abundance: .; len: 15; j_gene: TRBJ2-7; CDR3nt: TGTGCCAGCAGCACCGGACCCGCACAATCCTACGAGCAGTACTTC; CDR3aa: CASSTGPAQSYEQYF
d_gene: .; v_gene: TRBV15; abundance: few; len: 13; j_gene: TRBJ2-7; CDR3nt: TGTGCCACCAGCAGAGCGGGTACGGCCGAGCAGTACTTC; CDR3aa: CATSRAGTAEQYF
d_gene: .; v_gene: TRBV6-5; abundance: once; len: 15; j_gene: TRBJ2-5; CDR3nt: TGTGCCAGCAGTCGCAGGGATACGGTTCGGGAGACCCAGTACTTC; CDR3aa: CASSRRDTVRETQYF
d_gene: .; v_gene: TRBV5-1; abundance: .; len: 11; j_gene: TRBJ2-1; CDR3nt: TGCGCCAGCAGCTTATCGGATGAGCAGTTCTTC; CDR3aa: CASSLSDEQFF
d_gene: TRBD2; v_gene: TRBV11-2; abundance: .; len: 17; j_gene: TRBJ2-3; CDR3nt: TGTGCCAGCAGCTTAGTCCGCGGGAGCACTAGCACAGATACGCAGTATTTT; CDR3aa: CASSLVRGSTSTDTQYF
d_gene: .; v_gene: TRBV10-3; abundance: .; len: 15; j_gene: TRBJ2-1; CDR3nt: TGTGCCATCAGTGACACAACTAAGGGGAACAATGAGCAGTTCTTC; CDR3aa: CAISDTTKGNNEQFF
d_gene: .; v_gene: TRBV19; abundance: few; len: 11; j_gene: TRBJ2-5; CDR3nt: TGTGCCAGTAGTATCCGGGAGACCCAGTACTTC; CDR3aa: CASSIRETQYF
d_gene: .; v_gene: TRBV30; abundance: .; len: 18; j_gene: TRBJ1-1; CDR3nt: TGTGCCTGGTGTATCGGTATAGAAGTACCAAACATGAACACTGAAGCTTTCTTT; CDR3aa: CAWCIGIEVPNMNTEAFF
d_gene: .; v_gene: TRBV7-8; abundance: .; len: 14; j_gene: TRBJ1-1; CDR3nt: TGTGCCAGCAGCTTAGCGAGGGGGGACGCTGAAGCTTTCTTT; CDR3aa: CASSLARGDAEAFF
d_gene: TRBD1; v_gene: TRBV18; abundance: .; len: 13; j_gene: TRBJ1-5; CDR3nt: TGTGCCAGCTCACCAGGGACAGGTCAGCCCCAGCATTTT; CDR3aa: CASSPGTGQPQHF
d_gene: .; v_gene: TRBV5-4; abundance: once; len: 12; j_gene: TRBJ2-2; CDR3nt: TGTGCCAGCAGCTTGGGTCCCGGGGAGCTGTTTTTT; CDR3aa: CASSLGPGELFF
d_gene: .; v_gene: TRBV6-1; abundance: few; len: 15; j_gene: TRBJ1-4; CDR3nt: TGTGCCAGCAGTGATACGTTACCAACTAATGAAAAACTGTTTTTT; CDR3aa: CASSDTLPTNEKLFF
d_gene: .; v_gene: TRBV15; abundance: .; len: 13; j_gene: TRBJ2-2; CDR3nt: TGTGCCACCAGCAGAGTAGGGAGCGGGGAGCTGTTTTTT; CDR3aa: CATSRVGSGELFF
d_gene: TRBD2; v_gene: TRBV6-5; abundance: .; len: 13; j_gene: TRBJ2-3; CDR3nt: TGTGCCAGCAGGCGGGGGGGCACAGATACGCAGTATTTT; CDR3aa: CASRRGGTDTQYF
d_gene: .; v_gene: TRBV19; abundance: .; len: 14; j_gene: TRBJ1-1; CDR3nt: TGTGCCAGTAGTCCTATAACGCGGAACACTGAAGCTTTCTTT; CDR3aa: CASSPITRNTEAFF
d_gene: TRBD1; v_gene: TRBV18; abundance: .; len: 14; j_gene: TRBJ1-2; CDR3nt: TGTGCCAGCTCACCACCGGGACAGAGCTATGGCTACACCTTC; CDR3aa: CASSPPGQSYGYTF
d_gene: TRBD2; v_gene: TRBV7-9; abundance: .; len: 16; j_gene: TRBJ2-3; CDR3nt: TGTGCCAGCAGCCTCCCTAGCGGGGGGGCTAGGGATACGCAGTATTTT; CDR3aa: CASSLPSGGARDTQYF
d_gene: .; v_gene: TRBV5-1; abundance: .; len: 15; j_gene: TRBJ2-5; CDR3nt: TGCGCCAGCAGAGAGGACACGAACCTGTGGGAGACCCAGTACTTC; CDR3aa: CASREDTNLWETQYF
d_gene: .; v_gene: TRBV6-5; abundance: .; len: 15; j_gene: TRBJ2-3; CDR3nt: TGTGCCAGCAGTCATACTCAACTAGGCCTGGATACGCAGTATTTT; CDR3aa: CASSHTQLGLDTQYF
d_gene: .; v_gene: TRBV11-2; abundance: .; len: 15; j_gene: TRBJ2-7; CDR3nt: TGTGCCAGCAGCTTAGAGACGTTACCGTCCTACGAGCAGTACTTC; CDR3aa: CASSLETLPSYEQYF
d_gene: TRBD1; v_gene: TRBV19; abundance: .; len: 15; j_gene: TRBJ1-5; CDR3nt: TGTGCCAGTAGTCCCGACACAGGGGCCAATCAGCCCCAGCATTTT; CDR3aa: CASSPDTGANQPQHF
d_gene: .; v_gene: TRBV5-1; abundance: .; len: 13; j_gene: TRBJ2-3; CDR3nt: TGCGCCAGCAGCTCACCGCCCCTTGATACGCAGTATTTT; CDR3aa: CASSSPPLDTQYF
d_gene: .; v_gene: TRBV5-6; abundance: few; len: 15; j_gene: TRBJ2-5; CDR3nt: TGTGCCAGCAGCGCAACCAACAGGTATCAAGAGACCCAGTACTTC; CDR3aa: CASSATNRYQETQYF
d_gene: TRBD1; v_gene: TRBV11-3; abundance: .; len: 18; j_gene: TRBJ2-1; CDR3nt: TGTGCCAGCAGCTTACCCGACACAGGGGGAAACTCCTACAATGAGCAGTTCTTC; CDR3aa: CASSLPDTGGNSYNEQFF
d_gene: TRBD1; v_gene: TRBV29-1; abundance: .; len: 13; j_gene: TRBJ1-2; CDR3nt: TGCAGCGTCGCAGGGGGACAGGGCTATGGCTACACCTTC; CDR3aa: CSVAGGQGYGYTF
d_gene: .; v_gene: TRBV6-1; abundance: .; len: 15; j_gene: TRBJ1-6; CDR3nt: TGTGCCAGCAGACTCACCACAGGATACAATTCACCCCTCCACTTT; CDR3aa: CASRLTTGYNSPLHF